The 10 T cell receptor beta chains in this list originate from one sample, sequenced in a study of blood T cell repertoires in COVID-19. The assay was immunoSEQ multiplex PCR, and TCRdb's table has in-frame clones only and misses some. The table shows approximately 280,000 clones, with roughly nine tenths occurring only once. The specimen was PBMCs or T cells enriched from blood (not recorded which). The origin of the receptors is a woman aged 60-70 years who had recovered from COVID-19.

The CDR3 DNA reads TGTGCCAGTAGTATATCGGGGTACTATGGCTACACCTTC. It is translated as CASSISGYYGYTF. This chain links TRBV19 with TRBJ1-2; D is undetermined. The V gene lost 2 bases and the J gene lost 3 bases, with 7 bases spanning the gap. Germline assignment: CDR1 LNHDA and CDR2 SQIVND (reference sequence). CDR3 length equals 13 residues.

The rearrangement uses TRBV19 and TRBJ2-5; TRBD2 matches 7 bases. Unmatched junction bases numbered 8, after V lost 7 bases and J lost 0 bases. Germline loops: CDR1 LNHDA, CDR2 SQIVND (reference sequence). The CDR3 totals 15 residues. The CDR3 spells CASKGRGSYQETQYF. For the CDR3, the DNA is TGTGCCAGTAAAGGGAGGGGATCGTACCAAGAGACCCAGTACTTC.

Remarks on this clone: Different DNA sequences within this sample yield the same CDR3. J is TRBJ1-1 and V is TRBV18; tentatively, D is TRBD1 (5 bases). The germline gives CDR1 KGHSH, CDR2 LQKENI. V was clipped by 6 bases and J by 7 bases, with 12 bases between them. The CDR3 loop spans 12 amino acids. The CDR3 coding sequence is TGTGCCAGCTCCCCCCTCCAGGGTGAAGCTTTCTTT. Amino acids: CASSPLQGEAFF.

This clone was counted once. This chain links TRBV12-3 or TRBV12-4 with TRBJ2-2, with 7 nucleotides matching TRBD1. The CDR3 is made up of 13 amino acids. V shed 2 bases and J 8 bases; nucleotides not matched to a gene: 2. The CDR3 DNA is TGTGCCAGCAGTTTATCGGGACAGGGGGAGCTGTTTTTT. Translating it yields CASSLSGQGELFF.

J is TRBJ1-4 and V is TRBV27, with D perhaps TRBD1 (6 bases). The V gene's germline CDR1 is MNHEY and CDR2 SMNVEV (reference sequence). V shed 6 bases and J shed 1 base, with 9 bases lying between them. The CDR3 has 14 residues. Here the CDR3 reads CASRSGETNEKLFF. CDR3 DNA sequence: TGTGCCAGCAGATCAGGGGAAACTAATGAAAAACTGTTTTTT. Together with reference TRBV27 and TRBJ1-4, the CDR3 gives the full variable domain: EAQVTQNPRYLITVTGKKLTVTCSQNMNHEYMSWYRQDPGLGLRQIYYSMNVEVTDKGDVPEGYKVSRKEKRNFPLILESPSPNQTSLYFCASRSGETNEKLFFGSGTQLSVL.

The chain employs TRBV30 and TRBJ2-1, with 7 bases identical to TRBD1. V lost 5 bases, J lost 4 bases, and 8 bases stayed unmatched. From germline, CDR1 is GTSNPN and CDR2 SVGIG (reference sequence). The CDR3 length is 14 residues. CDR3 DNA: TGTGCCTGGGATTCCGGCAGGGGGTACAATGAGCAGTTCTTC. Its translation is CAWDSGRGYNEQFF.

This clone is a singleton in its sample. The chain joins TRBV5-1 to TRBJ2-7; TRBD2 aligns across 13 bases. The CDR3 length is 17 residues. V lost 4 bases to trimming and J lost 5 bases; unmatched junction nucleotides: 12. CDR1 SGHRS and CDR2 YFSETQ come from the germline V gene. CDR3: CASSRRGLAGAEDEQYF. DNA of the CDR3: TGCGCCAGCAGCAGGAGAGGACTAGCGGGGGCCGAGGACGAGCAGTACTTC.

J is TRBJ1-4 and V is TRBV5-1; TRBD1 matches 7 bases. The germline CDR1 and CDR2 sequences are SGHRS and YFSETQ. The CDR3 is made up of 13 amino acids. V gave up 3 bases and J gave up 11 bases; unmatched junction bases: 7. The CDR3 spells CASSSAPQGKLFF. Here the CDR3 DNA reads TGCGCCAGCAGCTCTGCCCCACAGGGGAAACTGTTTTTT.

The J gene is TRBJ2-7, the V gene TRBV7-9; 8 bases are shared with TRBD1. The V gene's germline CDR1 is SEHNR and CDR2 FQNEAQ (reference sequence). The CDR3 spans 14 residues. With V trimmed by 5 bases and J by 5 bases, 8 bases remained unmatched. CDR3 DNA: TGTGCCAGCAGCCCGAGACAGGGGTCGGACGAGCAGTACTTC. Translation gives CASSPRQGSDEQYF.

V gene TRBV28 combines with J gene TRBJ2-5; 8 positions match TRBD2. The CDR3 is made up of 14 amino acids. Germline trimming cut 5 bases from V and 11 bases from J; bases unmatched to any gene: 13. The germline gives CDR1 MDHEN, CDR2 SYDVKM. The CDR3 region has the DNA TGTGCCAGCAGTGGGACCGGGACTAGTCCCGCTCAGTACTTC. It specifies CASSGTGTSPAQYF.